This T cell receptor beta chain was retrieved from a study of cytomegalovirus exposure and HLA in healthy donors. Regarding the study as a whole: The records held CMV serostatus as the only immune exposure information.

In the case of this clone: Its target is unknown.

The PCR employed 60 Vbeta primers together with 13 Jbeta primers. Method: immunoSEQ multiplex PCR; TCRdb's copy keeps in-frame clones and lacks some. In the table there are more than 95,000 clones, 76% of which are singletons. The CDR3 sequence is 13 residues long. The V gene lost 5 bases and the J gene lost 11 bases, with 19 bases spanning the gap. The germline V gene encodes CDR1 SGDLS and CDR2 YYNGEE. The sequence was obtained from a man aged 45-65 years in good health and CMV-seronegative. The chain uses TRBV9 and TRBJ2-5; TRBD1 might be the D (6 bases). The sequencing sample was made of PBMCs. CDR3 residues: CASSERGYGEQYF. The CDR3 region has the DNA TGTGCCAGCAGTGAGAGGGGGTATGGGGAGCAGTACTTC.